This T cell receptor (beta chain) emerged from a study of blood T cell repertoires in COVID-19. Study details: From the United States, Italy and Spain came samples of acute and convalescent COVID-19.

Cohorts were determined from participant-reported clinical history. This clone has just a few counts. Original handling: Nucleated cell counts were estimated from reference gene primer amplification. Only in-frame clones appear in the TCRdb table, and some are missing; sequencing was by immunoSEQ multiplex PCR. V and J calls and clone size follow that table, whereas D and trimming were derived from the DNA. The table records a few hundred thousand clones, just under 90% of them present only once. From germline, CDR1 is MDHEN and CDR2 SYDVKM. This CDR3 contains 15 residues. V shed 0 bases and J shed 5 bases, with 13 bases lying between them.

The sequencing input was PBMCs or T cells enriched from blood (not recorded which). J is TRBJ1-1 and V is TRBV28; tentative D call: TRBD1 (6 bases). The source of this sequence is a woman in her fifties or sixties who had recovered from COVID-19. CDR3 DNA: TGTGCCAGCAGTTTATGGGAGGGGGGGAGAACTGAAGCTTTCTTT. Translation: CASSLWEGGRTEAFF.